This T cell receptor (gamma chain) was recorded in a study of Vδ1+ human thymocytes. Findings of the study overall: Thymic TRG and TRD repertoires appeared highly polyclonal, with Gaussian CDR3 length distributions.

Sequences come from RNA converted to cDNA by reverse transcription. CDR3 amplicons came from multiplex PCR with pooled V-gene forward and constant-region reverse primers. TCRdb ran CATT on the multiplex PCR reads. In the table there are roughly 30,000 gamma-chain clones, around 18% of which are singletons. V shed 5 bases and J 3 bases; nucleotides not matched to a gene: 4. Germline CDR1 VINAFY, CDR2 YDVSNSKD. This CDR3 has 12 amino acids. This clone came up a few times. What it recognizes is unknown. Sequenced input: Vdelta1+ gamma-delta thymocytes from the thymus. Subset indicated: FACS-sorted CD3+ TCRalphabeta- TCRVdelta1+ TCRVdelta2- thymocytes. The chain carries TRGV5 and TRGJ1 or TRGJ2. The TCR originated in a boy less than two years old who had congenital heart surgery. The CDR3 nucleotides are TGTGCCACCTGGGCGACTTATTATAAGAAACTCTTT. Translation gives CATWATYYKKLF.